The text below deals with one T cell receptor (beta chain). The data derive from a study of cytomegalovirus exposure and HLA in healthy donors. The PCR ran on 60 Vbeta and 13 Jbeta primers. Clones were sequenced by immunoSEQ multiplex PCR, and TCRdb holds only the in-frame ones, with some missing. Seen here are 100,000 to 150,000 clones, roughly three quarters observed once, and the top ten hold less than 2%. V lost 5 bases to trimming and J lost 2 bases, with 15 bases between them. The CDR3 is 15 residues long. Germline loops: CDR1 SGHDT, CDR2 YYEEEE. This receptor was taken from a woman younger than 35 in good health and CMV-seronegative. The chain joins TRBV5-6 to TRBJ2-3; a weak D match, TRBD2 (5 bases). The sample was PBMCs. Written as DNA, the CDR3 is TGTGCCAGCAGTAGAGGGCGCCTATACACAGATACGCAGTATTTT. Translation gives CASSRGRLYTDTQYF.